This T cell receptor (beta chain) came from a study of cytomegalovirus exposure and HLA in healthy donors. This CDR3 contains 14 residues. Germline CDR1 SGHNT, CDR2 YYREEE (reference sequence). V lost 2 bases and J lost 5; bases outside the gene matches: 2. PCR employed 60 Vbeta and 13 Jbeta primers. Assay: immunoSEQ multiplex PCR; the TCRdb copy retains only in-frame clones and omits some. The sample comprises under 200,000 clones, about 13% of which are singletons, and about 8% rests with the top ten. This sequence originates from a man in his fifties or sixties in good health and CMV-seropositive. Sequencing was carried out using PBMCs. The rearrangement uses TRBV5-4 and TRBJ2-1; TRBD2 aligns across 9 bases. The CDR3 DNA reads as TGTGCCAGCAGCTTAGGCGGGGGGGACAATGAGCAGTTCTTC. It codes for CASSLGGGDNEQFF.